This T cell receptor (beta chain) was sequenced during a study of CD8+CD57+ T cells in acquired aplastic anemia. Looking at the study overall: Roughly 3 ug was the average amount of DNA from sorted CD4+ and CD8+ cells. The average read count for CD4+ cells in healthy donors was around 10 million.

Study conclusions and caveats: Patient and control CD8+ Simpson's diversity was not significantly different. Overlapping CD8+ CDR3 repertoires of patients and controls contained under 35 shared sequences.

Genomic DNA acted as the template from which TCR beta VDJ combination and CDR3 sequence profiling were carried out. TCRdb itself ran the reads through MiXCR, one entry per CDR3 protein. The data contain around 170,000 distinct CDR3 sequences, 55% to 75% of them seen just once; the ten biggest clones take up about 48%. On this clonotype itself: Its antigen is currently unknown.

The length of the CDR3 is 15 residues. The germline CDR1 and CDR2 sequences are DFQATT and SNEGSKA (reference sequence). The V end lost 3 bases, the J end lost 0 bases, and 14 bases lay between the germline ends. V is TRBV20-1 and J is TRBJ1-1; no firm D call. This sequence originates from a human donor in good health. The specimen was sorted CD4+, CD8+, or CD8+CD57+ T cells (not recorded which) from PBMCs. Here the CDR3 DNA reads TGCAGTGCTAGGGAAGGTGGCTCCATGAACACTGAAGCTTTCTTT. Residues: CSAREGGSMNTEAFF.